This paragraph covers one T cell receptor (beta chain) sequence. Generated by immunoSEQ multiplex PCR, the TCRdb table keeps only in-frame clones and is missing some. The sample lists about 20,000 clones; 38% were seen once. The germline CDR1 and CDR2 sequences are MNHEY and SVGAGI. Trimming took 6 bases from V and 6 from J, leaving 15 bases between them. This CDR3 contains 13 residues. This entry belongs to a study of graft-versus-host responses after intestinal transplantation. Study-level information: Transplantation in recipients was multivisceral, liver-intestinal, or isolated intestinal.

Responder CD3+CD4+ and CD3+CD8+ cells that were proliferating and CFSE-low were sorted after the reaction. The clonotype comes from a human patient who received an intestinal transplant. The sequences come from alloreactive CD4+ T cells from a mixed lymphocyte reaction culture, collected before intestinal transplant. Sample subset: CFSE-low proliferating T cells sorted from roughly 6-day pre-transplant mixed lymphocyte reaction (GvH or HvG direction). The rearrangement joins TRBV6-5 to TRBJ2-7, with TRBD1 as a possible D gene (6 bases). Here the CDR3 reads CASREAGVSEQYF. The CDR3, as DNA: TGTGCCAGCAGAGAGGCAGGGGTGAGCGAGCAGTACTTC.